The 25 T cell receptor beta chains in this list originate from one sample, sequenced in a study of blood T cell repertoires in COVID-19. Produced via immunoSEQ multiplex PCR; TCRdb's table is partial and in-frame only. The data show about 90,000 clones, roughly 90% seen once. The sample taken for sequencing was peripheral blood. These receptors originate from a human donor with active COVID-19. The donor label of this sample is uncertain.

The chain employs TRBV15 and TRBJ1-1; no clear D. Deletions cut 0 bases from V and 5 bases from J, with 13 bases between. The CDR3 loop spans 15 amino acids. The germline V gene encodes CDR1 LNHNV and CDR2 YYDKDF (reference sequence). The CDR3: CATSRDLGVRTEAFF. Here the CDR3 DNA reads TGTGCCACCAGCAGAGATCTGGGAGTCCGGACTGAAGCTTTCTTT.

The rearrangement links TRBV4-1 to TRBJ1-2; maybe TRBD1 (5 bases). Looked up from germline, CDR1 is MGHRA and CDR2 is YSYEKL. Trimming took off 1 base at V and 4 bases at J, with 7 bases between the two ends. The CDR3 contains 13 residues. The CDR3 is CASSQAGGYGYTF. Here the CDR3 DNA reads TGCGCCAGCAGCCAAGCGGGGGGCTATGGCTACACCTTC.

The chain has TRBV5-6 and TRBJ2-2, with a tentative D call TRBD1 (9 bases). V was cut by 4 bases and J by 6 bases, with 16 bases left in between. Germline V gene data show CDR1 as SGHDT and CDR2 as YYEEEE. The CDR3 length is 15 residues. CDR3 loop: CASSAGGQGAGELFF. CDR3 sequence (DNA): TGTGCCAGCAGCGCGGGGGGACAGGGTGCCGGGGAGCTGTTTTTT.

J is TRBJ1-2 and V is TRBV9; D perhaps matches TRBD1 (5 bases). This CDR3 comprises 15 residues. Germline CDR1 reads SGDLS; CDR2 reads YYNGEE. V was cut by 7 bases and J by 4 bases, with 20 bases left in between. This CDR3 is CASGPGASLSYGYTF. CDR3 nucleotides: TGTGCCAGCGGACCTGGGGCTTCCCTTTCCTATGGCTACACCTTC.

The chain recombines TRBV9 with TRBJ1-2; 10 bases match TRBD1. CDR1 is SGDLS, CDR2 YYNGEE, per germline. Trimming at V came to 3 bases and at J to 8 bases, leaving 7 bases not matched to a gene. The CDR3 contains 14 residues. The CDR3 region has the DNA TGTGCCAGCAGCGACTCGACAGGGGGCCGGGGCTACACCTTC. Translation gives CASSDSTGGRGYTF.

The genes are TRBV9 and TRBJ2-1; 9 nucleotides match TRBD2. Germline assignment: CDR1 SGDLS and CDR2 YYNGEE. J gave up 7 bases and V 0 bases, and 14 bases lay outside the gene matches. The CDR3 has 18 residues. CDR3 loop: CASSVDLRGGARINEQFF. CDR3 in DNA: TGTGCCAGCAGCGTAGATCTGCGCGGGGGGGCCAGGATAAATGAGCAGTTCTTC.

This chain uses TRBV5-1 with TRBJ1-5; 10 bases match TRBD1. J gave up 2 bases and V 4 bases, and 3 bases lay outside the gene matches. CDR1 is SGHRS, CDR2 YFSETQ, per germline. The CDR3 length is 15 residues. CDR3 protein: CASSRGTGGNQPQHF. The CDR3 DNA reads as TGCGCCAGCAGCCGAGGGACAGGGGGCAATCAGCCCCAGCATTTT.

The CDR3 DNA is TGTGCCAGCAGCCGCGACAGGGGCCAAGGAAACACCATATATTTT. It specifies CASSRDRGQGNTIYF. This sequence joins TRBV7-8 and TRBJ1-3; 8 nucleotides align to TRBD1. CDR3 length: 15 amino acids. V trimming: 5 bases; J trimming: 4 bases; junction bases outside the gene matches: 7. Germline V lookup: CDR1 SGHVS, CDR2 FQNEAQ.

The chain uses TRBV23-1 and TRBJ1-1; D possibly corresponds to TRBD1 (5 bases). TRBV23-1 is an ORF, and what it does is uncertain. CDR3 size: 15 residues. The germline V and J ends were trimmed by 0 bases and 0 bases, with 8 bases remaining between them. The CDR3 protein is CASSQSGRMNTEAFF. The CDR3, as DNA: TGCGCCAGCAGTCAATCGGGGCGGATGAACACTGAAGCTTTCTTT.

The V gene is TRBV19, the J gene TRBJ2-3; TRBD1 aligns across 7 bases. CDR1 is LNHDA and CDR2 is SQIVND in the germline V gene (reference sequence). The CDR3 is 15 residues long. The V segment lost 5 bases and the J segment 4 bases; nucleotides outside the gene matches: 9. The CDR3 here is CASSLRTQGADTQYF. CDR3 sequence (DNA): TGTGCCAGTAGTCTTCGAACGCAGGGGGCAGATACGCAGTATTTT.

This chain links TRBV7-2 with TRBJ2-1; 14 bases fit TRBD2. CDR3 length: 16 amino acids. V lost 5 bases to trimming and J lost 9 bases; unmatched junction nucleotides: 9. The germline CDR1 and CDR2 sequences are SGHTA and FQGNSA. CDR3 protein: CASSRTSGGPGGEQFF. As DNA, the CDR3 is TGTGCCAGCAGCCGGACTAGCGGGGGGCCCGGCGGTGAGCAGTTCTTC.

The rearrangement links TRBV6-5 to TRBJ1-4, with D perhaps TRBD1 (6 bases). CDR3 length: 13 amino acids. The V end lost 4 bases, the J end lost 8 bases, and 11 bases lay between the germline ends. Germline-derived CDR1 and CDR2 are MNHEY and SVGAGI. This chain's CDR3 is CASSSSTGEKLFF. The CDR3 coding sequence is TGTGCCAGCAGTTCCTCCACAGGGGAAAAACTGTTTTTT.

The chain is built from TRBV18 and TRBJ2-7; 7 bases fit TRBD1. CDR1 KGHSH and CDR2 LQKENI come from the germline V gene. The V and J ends lost 0 bases and 3 bases, in that order; junction bases with no gene match: 11. The length of the CDR3 is 17 residues. The CDR3 region has the DNA TGTGCCAGCTCACCACCTAGATCCGGGACAGATCGCTACGAGCAGTACTTC. This sequence encodes CASSPPRSGTDRYEQYF.

This clone has only one observation. This sequence joins TRBV5-5 and TRBJ1-2; TRBD1 aligns across 7 bases. With 2 bases clipped from V and 7 bases from J, the junction kept 8 bases outside the gene matches. The CDR3 has 14 residues. Germline V gene sequence: CDR1 SGHKS, CDR2 YYEKEE (reference sequence). CDR3 DNA sequence: TGTGCCAGCAGCTTTCACGCAGGGGGTAGTGGCTACACCTTC. It is translated as CASSFHAGGSGYTF. Complete variable domain (other parts from reference TRBV5-5 and TRBJ1-2): DAGVTQSPTHLIKTRGQQVTLRCSPISGHKSVSWYQQVLGQGPQFIFQYYEKEERGRGNFPDRFSARQFPNYSSELNVNALLLGDSALYLCASSFHAGGSGYTFGSGTRLTVV.

The chain carries TRBV27 and TRBJ2-1; TRBD2 matches at 8 bases. The ends lost 7 bases at V and 7 bases at J; junction bases unmatched: 9. This CDR3 region has 14 residues. Germline assignment: CDR1 MNHEY and CDR2 SMNVEV (reference sequence). CDR3 protein: CASISAGGGNEQFF. As DNA, the CDR3 is TGTGCCAGCATCTCGGCGGGGGGAGGGAATGAGCAGTTCTTC.

The J gene is TRBJ2-6, the V gene TRBV6-5; TRBD2 might be the D (6 bases). This CDR3 is built from 15 residues. Per germline, CDR1 MNHEY and CDR2 SVGAGI. Between the trimmed V and J ends, which lost 10 bases and 4 bases, there was a span of 17 bases. The CDR3 DNA reads TGTGCCACCATCCCACGGGGGTCCGGGGCCAACGTCCTGACTTTC. Translated, it gives CATIPRGSGANVLTF.

This rearrangement joins TRBV9 to TRBJ2-1; D perhaps matches TRBD2 (6 bases). The CDR3 totals 14 residues. CDR1 SGDLS and CDR2 YYNGEE come from the germline V gene. V was cut by 1 base and J by 9 bases, with 14 bases left in between. In nucleotides, the CDR3 is TGTGCCAGCAGCGTATTAGGGCGGGGCAGTGAGCAGTTCTTC. Encoded protein: CASSVLGRGSEQFF.

V gene TRBV7-2 combines with J gene TRBJ2-3, with 7 bases matching TRBD2. Germline V gives CDR1 SGHTA, CDR2 FQGNSA. V was pared by 2 bases and J by 6 bases, with 8 bases of the junction left unmatched. The CDR3 consists of 15 residues. The CDR3 spells CASSLSTTSSDTQYF. The CDR3, as DNA: TGTGCCAGCAGCTTAAGCACGACTAGCTCGGATACGCAGTATTTT.

The chain couples TRBV4-2 to TRBJ2-3; 10 nucleotides align to TRBD2. Germline V gene sequence: CDR1 LGHNA, CDR2 YNFKEQ. The J segment lost 4 bases and the V segment lost 2 bases, leaving 18 bases of the junction unmatched. The CDR3 totals 20 residues. CDR3 in amino acids: CASSQQRAASGGYDSDTQYF. The CDR3 DNA reads as TGTGCCAGCAGCCAACAAAGGGCGGCTAGCGGGGGTTACGATTCAGATACGCAGTATTTT.

The genes are TRBV5-1 and TRBJ1-1, with a possible D match to TRBD1 (5 bases). The CDR3 extends over 13 amino acids. V lost 0 bases, J lost 7 bases, and 10 bases lay in between. Germline CDR1 is SGHRS and CDR2 is YFSETQ. CDR3 nucleotides: TGCGCCAGCAGCTTGGATACCGGGGGTGAAGCTTTCTTT. It is translated as CASSLDTGGEAFF.

The chain uses TRBV5-1 and TRBJ1-2, with D maybe TRBD1 (5 bases). The CDR3 spans 15 residues. V lost 4 bases, J lost 0 bases, and 13 bases lay in between. The germline CDR1 and CDR2 sequences are SGHRS and YFSETQ. The CDR3 coding sequence is TGCGCCAGCAGCACCGGACACGAAGCTAACTATGGCTACACCTTC. It encodes CASSTGHEANYGYTF.

The V gene is TRBV2, the J gene TRBJ2-3; the match to TRBD2 covers 12 bases. The germline V gene has CDR1 SNHLY and CDR2 FYNNEI. Germline trimming cut 4 bases from V and 4 bases from J; bases unmatched to any gene: 6. The CDR3 sequence is 16 residues long. This chain's CDR3 is CASSGGLAGRPDTQYF. In DNA form, the CDR3 reads TGTGCCAGCAGTGGTGGACTAGCGGGGAGGCCAGATACGCAGTATTTT.

The chain has TRBV18 and TRBJ2-7; 10 bases are shared with TRBD1. The CDR3 length is 15 residues. The J segment lost 4 bases and the V segment lost 2 bases, leaving 5 bases of the junction unmatched. The germline V gene has CDR1 KGHSH and CDR2 LQKENI. CDR3 residues: CASSPSDRGGYEQYF. In nucleotides, the CDR3 is TGTGCCAGCTCACCATCGGACAGGGGGGGGTACGAGCAGTACTTC.

The chain's CDR3 is CAWRTPGQGKKLFF. In DNA form, the CDR3 reads TGTGCCTGGAGGACCCCGGGACAGGGGAAAAAACTGTTTTTT. This chain joins TRBV30 and TRBJ1-4, with TRBD1 identical over 10 bases. Per germline, CDR1 GTSNPN and CDR2 SVGIG (reference sequence). J gave up 9 bases and V 3 bases, and 7 bases lay outside the gene matches. This CDR3 has 14 residues.

This clone appeared once. This chain connects TRBV3-1 (or the pseudogene TRBV3-2) to TRBJ2-2, with D maybe TRBD1 (6 bases). This CDR3 has 19 residues. With 1 base removed from V and 7 bases from J, the gap between germline ends came to 25 bases. Germline V CDR1 and CDR2: LGHDT, YNNKEL (reference sequence). The CDR3 DNA follows: TGTGCCAGCAGCCAAGCACCGCCCTCTTTCACAGGGTCGGGCGGGGAGCTGTTTTTT. Protein product: CASSQAPPSFTGSGGELFF.